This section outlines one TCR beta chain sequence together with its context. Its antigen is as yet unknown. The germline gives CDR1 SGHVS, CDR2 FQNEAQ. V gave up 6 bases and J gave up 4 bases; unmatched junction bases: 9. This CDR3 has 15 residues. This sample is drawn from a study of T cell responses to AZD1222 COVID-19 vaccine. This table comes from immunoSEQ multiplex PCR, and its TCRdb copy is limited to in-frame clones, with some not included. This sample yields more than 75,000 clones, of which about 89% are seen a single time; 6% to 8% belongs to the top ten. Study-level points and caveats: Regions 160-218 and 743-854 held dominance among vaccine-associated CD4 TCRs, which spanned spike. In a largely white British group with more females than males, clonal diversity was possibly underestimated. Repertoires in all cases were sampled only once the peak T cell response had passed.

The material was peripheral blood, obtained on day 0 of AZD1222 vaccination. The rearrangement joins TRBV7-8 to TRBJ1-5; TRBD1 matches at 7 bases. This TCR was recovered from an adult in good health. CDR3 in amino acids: CASSPGGIRNQPQHF. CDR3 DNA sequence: TGTGCCAGCAGTCCAGGGGGGATAAGGAATCAGCCCCAGCATTTT.